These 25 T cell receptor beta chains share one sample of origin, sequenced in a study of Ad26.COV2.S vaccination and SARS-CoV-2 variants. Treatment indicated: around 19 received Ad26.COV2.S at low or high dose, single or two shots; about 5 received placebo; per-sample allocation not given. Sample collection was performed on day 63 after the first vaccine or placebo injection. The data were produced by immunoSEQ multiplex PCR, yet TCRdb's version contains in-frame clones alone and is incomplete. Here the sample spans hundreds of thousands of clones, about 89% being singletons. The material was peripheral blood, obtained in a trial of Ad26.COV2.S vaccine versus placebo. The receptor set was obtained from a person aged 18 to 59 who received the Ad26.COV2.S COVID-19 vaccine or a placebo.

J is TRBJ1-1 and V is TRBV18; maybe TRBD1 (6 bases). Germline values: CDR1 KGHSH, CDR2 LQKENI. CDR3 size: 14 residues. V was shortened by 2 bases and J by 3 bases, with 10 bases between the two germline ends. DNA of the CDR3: TGTGCCAGCTCACCAAGGGGGGGGGACACTGAAGCTTTCTTT. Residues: CASSPRGGDTEAFF.

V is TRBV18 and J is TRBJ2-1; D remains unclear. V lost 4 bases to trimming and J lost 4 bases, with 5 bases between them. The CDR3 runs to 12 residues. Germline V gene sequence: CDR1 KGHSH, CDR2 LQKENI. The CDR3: CASSLGYNEQFF. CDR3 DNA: TGTGCCAGCTCACTGGGGTACAATGAGCAGTTCTTC.

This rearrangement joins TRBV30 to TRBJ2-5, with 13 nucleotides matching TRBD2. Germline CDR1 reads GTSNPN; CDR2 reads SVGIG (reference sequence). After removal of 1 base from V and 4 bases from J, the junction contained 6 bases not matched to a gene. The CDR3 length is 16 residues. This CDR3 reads CAWSGTSGRRTETQYF. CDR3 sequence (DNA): TGTGCCTGGAGTGGGACTAGCGGGAGACGGACAGAGACCCAGTACTTC. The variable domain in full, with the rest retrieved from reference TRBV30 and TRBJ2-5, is SQTIHQWPATLVQPVGSPLSLECTVEGTSNPNLYWYRQAAGRGLQLLFYSVGIGQISSEVPQNLSASRPQDRQFILSSKKLLLSDSGFYLCAWSGTSGRRTETQYFGPGTRLLVL.

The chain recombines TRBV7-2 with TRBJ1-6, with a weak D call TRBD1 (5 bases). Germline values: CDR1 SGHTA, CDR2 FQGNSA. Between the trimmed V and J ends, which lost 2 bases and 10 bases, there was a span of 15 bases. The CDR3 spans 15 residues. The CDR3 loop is CASSLSGGIGSPLHF. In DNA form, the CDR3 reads TGTGCCAGCAGCTTATCCGGGGGAATAGGATCACCCCTCCACTTT.

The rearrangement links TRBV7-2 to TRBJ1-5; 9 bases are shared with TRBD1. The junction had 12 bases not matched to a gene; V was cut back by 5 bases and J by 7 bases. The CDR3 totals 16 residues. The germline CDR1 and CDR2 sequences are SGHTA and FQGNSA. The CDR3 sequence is CASSQGATTGGQPQHF. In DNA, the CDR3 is TGTGCCAGCAGCCAAGGGGCGACGACAGGGGGGCAGCCCCAGCATTTT.

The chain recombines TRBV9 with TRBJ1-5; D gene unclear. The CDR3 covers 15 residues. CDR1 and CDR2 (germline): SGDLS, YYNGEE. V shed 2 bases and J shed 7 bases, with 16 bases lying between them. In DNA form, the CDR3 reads TGTGCCAGCAGCGTCGGCGCGGCGTTGGGACAGCCCCAGCATTTT. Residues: CASSVGAALGQPQHF.

DNA of the CDR3: TGTGCCAGCAGCTTGGCCACCACTAGCGGGAGTGGAGATACGCAGTATTTT. It is translated as CASSLATTSGSGDTQYF. V usage is TRBV5-8 and J usage is TRBJ2-3; 11 bases agree with TRBD2. Germline values: CDR1 SGHTS, CDR2 YDEGEE. After removal of 0 bases from V and 5 bases from J, the junction contained 8 bases not matched to a gene. The CDR3 extends over 17 amino acids.

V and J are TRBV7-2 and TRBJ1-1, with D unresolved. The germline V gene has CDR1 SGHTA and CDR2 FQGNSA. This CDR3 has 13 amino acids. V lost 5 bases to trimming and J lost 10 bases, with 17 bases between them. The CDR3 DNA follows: TGTGCCAGCAGCCTCGGGCCGCTGGTTCCAGCTTTCTTT. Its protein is CASSLGPLVPAFF.

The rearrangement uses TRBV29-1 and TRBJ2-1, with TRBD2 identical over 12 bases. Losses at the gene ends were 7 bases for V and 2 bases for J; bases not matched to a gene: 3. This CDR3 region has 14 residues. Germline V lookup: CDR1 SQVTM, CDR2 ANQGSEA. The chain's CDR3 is CSARTSGTYNEQFF. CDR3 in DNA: TGCAGCGCAAGGACTAGCGGGACCTACAATGAGCAGTTCTTC.

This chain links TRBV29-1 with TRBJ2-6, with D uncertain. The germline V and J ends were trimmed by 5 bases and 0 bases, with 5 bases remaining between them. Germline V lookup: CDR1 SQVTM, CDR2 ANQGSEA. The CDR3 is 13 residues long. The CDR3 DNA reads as TGCAGCGTTTCAAGCTCTGGGGCCAACGTCCTGACTTTC. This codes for CSVSSSGANVLTF.

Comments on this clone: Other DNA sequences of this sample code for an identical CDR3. The CDR3 sequence: CASSPLAGSQETQYF. CDR3 nucleotides: TGTGCCAGCTCACCACTAGCGGGGTCCCAAGAGACCCAGTACTTC. This rearrangement joins TRBV18 to TRBJ2-5; 8 nucleotides line up with TRBD2. CDR3 size: 15 residues. Germline CDR1 is KGHSH and CDR2 is LQKENI. Trimming removed 1 base from V and 1 base from J; junction bases left unmatched: 2.

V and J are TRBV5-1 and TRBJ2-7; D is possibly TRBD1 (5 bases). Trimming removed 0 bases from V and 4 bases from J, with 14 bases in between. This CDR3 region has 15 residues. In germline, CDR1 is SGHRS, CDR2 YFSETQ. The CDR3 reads CASSLVVGLGYEQYF. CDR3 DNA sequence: TGCGCCAGCAGCTTGGTGGTGGGGCTGGGGTACGAGCAGTACTTC.

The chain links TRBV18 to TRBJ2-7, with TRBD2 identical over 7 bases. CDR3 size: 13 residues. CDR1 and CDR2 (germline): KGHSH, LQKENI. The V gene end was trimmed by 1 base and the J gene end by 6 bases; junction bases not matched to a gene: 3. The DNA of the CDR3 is TGTGCCAGCTCACCACGGGGAGGGTCCGAGCAGTACTTC. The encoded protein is CASSPRGGSEQYF.

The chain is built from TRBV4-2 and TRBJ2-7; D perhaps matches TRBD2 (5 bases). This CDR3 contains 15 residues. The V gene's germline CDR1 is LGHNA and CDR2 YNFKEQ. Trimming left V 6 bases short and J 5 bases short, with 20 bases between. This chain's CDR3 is CASSLVVGGENEQYF. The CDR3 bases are TGTGCCAGCAGTTTAGTGGTAGGAGGAGAAAACGAGCAGTACTTC.

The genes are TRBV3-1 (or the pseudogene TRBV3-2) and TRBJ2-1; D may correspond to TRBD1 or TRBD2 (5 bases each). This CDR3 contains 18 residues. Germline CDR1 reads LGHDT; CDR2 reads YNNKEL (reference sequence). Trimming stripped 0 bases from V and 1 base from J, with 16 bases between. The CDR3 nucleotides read TGTGCCAGCAGCCAAGATCCTAGGATTTGGGGGTCCTACAATGAGCAGTTCTTC. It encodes CASSQDPRIWGSYNEQFF.

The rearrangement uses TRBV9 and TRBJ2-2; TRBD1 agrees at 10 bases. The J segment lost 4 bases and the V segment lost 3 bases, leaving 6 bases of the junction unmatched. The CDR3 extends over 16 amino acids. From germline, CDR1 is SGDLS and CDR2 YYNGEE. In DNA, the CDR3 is TGTGCCAGCAGCGGGCGAGGACAGGGGGTCACCGGGGAGCTGTTTTTT. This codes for CASSGRGQGVTGELFF.

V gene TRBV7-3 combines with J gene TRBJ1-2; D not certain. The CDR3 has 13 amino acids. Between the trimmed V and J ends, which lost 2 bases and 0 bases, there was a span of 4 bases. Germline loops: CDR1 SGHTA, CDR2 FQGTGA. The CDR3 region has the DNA TGTGCCAGCAGCTTAGGTCCTAACTATGGCTACACCTTC. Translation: CASSLGPNYGYTF.

DNA for the CDR3: TGTGCCAGCAGTTTCCGGGACAGGTATGGCTACACCTTC. This encodes CASSFRDRYGYTF. This chain joins TRBV28 and TRBJ1-2; 8 bases match TRBD1. Per the germline V gene, CDR1 is MDHEN and CDR2 is SYDVKM. The CDR3 extends over 13 amino acids. The ends lost 3 bases at V and 5 bases at J; junction bases unmatched: 2.

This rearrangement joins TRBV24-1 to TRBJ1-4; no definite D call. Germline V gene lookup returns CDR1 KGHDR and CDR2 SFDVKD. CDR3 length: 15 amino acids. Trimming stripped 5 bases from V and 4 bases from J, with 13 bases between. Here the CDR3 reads CATSVTRTFNEKLFF. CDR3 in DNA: TGTGCCACCAGTGTTACACGGACCTTTAATGAAAAACTGTTTTTT.

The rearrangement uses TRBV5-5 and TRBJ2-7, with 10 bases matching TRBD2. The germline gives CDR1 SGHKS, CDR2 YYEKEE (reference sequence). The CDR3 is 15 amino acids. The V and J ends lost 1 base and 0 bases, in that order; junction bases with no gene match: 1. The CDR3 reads CASSLTSGISYEQYF. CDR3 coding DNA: TGTGCCAGCAGCTTGACTAGCGGGATCTCCTACGAGCAGTACTTC.

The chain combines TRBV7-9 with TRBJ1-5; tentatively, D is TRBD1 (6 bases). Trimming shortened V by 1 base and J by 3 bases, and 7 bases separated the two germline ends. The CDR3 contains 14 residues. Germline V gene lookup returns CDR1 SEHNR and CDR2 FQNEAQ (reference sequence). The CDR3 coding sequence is TGTGCCAGCAGCTTAGGGGGGCACAATCAGCCCCAGCATTTT. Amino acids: CASSLGGHNQPQHF.

The CDR3: CASSASSGGASDTQYF. Written as DNA, the CDR3 is TGTGCCAGCAGCGCCTCTAGCGGGGGGGCAAGCGATACGCAGTATTTT. The rearrangement uses TRBV7-6 and TRBJ2-3, with 12 bases lining up with TRBD2. V gave up 5 bases and J gave up 6 bases; unmatched junction bases: 9. The germline gives CDR1 SGHVS, CDR2 FNYEAQ. The CDR3 length is 16 residues. The full variable domain, with the rest looked up from reference TRBV7-6 and TRBJ2-3, is GAGVSQSPRYKVTKRGQDVALRCDPISGHVSLYWYRQALGQGPEFLTYFNYEAQQDKSGLPNDRFSAERPEGSISTLTIQRTEQRDSAMYRCASSASSGGASDTQYFGPGTRLTVL.

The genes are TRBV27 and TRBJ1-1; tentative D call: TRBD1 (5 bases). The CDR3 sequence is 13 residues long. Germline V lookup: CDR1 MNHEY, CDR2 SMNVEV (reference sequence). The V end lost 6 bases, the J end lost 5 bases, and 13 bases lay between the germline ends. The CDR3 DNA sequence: TGTGCCAGCAGCCCTTTTAGGGGTACTGAAGCTTTCTTT. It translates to CASSPFRGTEAFF.

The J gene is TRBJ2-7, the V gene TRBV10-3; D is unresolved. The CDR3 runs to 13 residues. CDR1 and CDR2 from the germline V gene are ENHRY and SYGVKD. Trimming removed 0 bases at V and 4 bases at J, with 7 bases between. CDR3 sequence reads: CAISESARYEQYF. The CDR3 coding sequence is TGTGCCATCAGTGAGTCTGCCCGTTACGAGCAGTACTTC.

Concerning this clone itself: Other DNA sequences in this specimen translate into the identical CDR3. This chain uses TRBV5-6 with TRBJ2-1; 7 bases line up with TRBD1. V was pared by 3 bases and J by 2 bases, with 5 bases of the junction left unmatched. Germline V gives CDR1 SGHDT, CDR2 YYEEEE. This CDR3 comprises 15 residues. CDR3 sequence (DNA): TGTGCCAGCAGCTCTCGGGACAGTACCTACAATGAGCAGTTCTTC. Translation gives CASSSRDSTYNEQFF.